The 6 T cell receptor beta chains below come from one sample, sequenced in a study of T cells in localized non-small cell lung cancer. Clones were sequenced by immunoSEQ multiplex PCR, and TCRdb holds only the in-frame ones, with some missing. The data hold 2,000 or so clones, with about 25% observed a single time. The material sequenced was lung tumor tissue, taken before any cancer treatment. These receptors all come from a male donor aged 60 or over with stage III lung adenocarcinoma.

This clone has more than one count but fewer than ten. The rearrangement joins TRBV11-3 to TRBJ2-4; D unresolved. This CDR3 is built from 15 residues. The germline V and J ends were trimmed by 3 bases and 5 bases, with 14 bases remaining between them. Looked up from germline, CDR1 is SGHNT and CDR2 is YENEEA. DNA for the CDR3: TGTGCCAGCAGCTTGGAGCCCATGGTCCAAAACATTCAGTACTTC. Translating it yields CASSLEPMVQNIQYF.

This clone is medium-sized. The J gene is TRBJ2-1, the V gene TRBV11-3; no clear D. Trimming took 2 bases from V and 7 from J, leaving 12 bases between them. The CDR3 is 14 residues long. Per the germline V gene, CDR1 is SGHNT and CDR2 is YENEEA. In DNA, the CDR3 is TGTGCCAGCAGCTTATCACAATCTCGGAATGAGCAGTTCTTC. It translates to CASSLSQSRNEQFF.

This clone was detected a few times. The chain uses TRBV14 and TRBJ1-1; no definite D call. The CDR3 is 13 amino acids. Germline assignment: CDR1 SGHDN and CDR2 FVKESK. With 6 bases removed from V and 1 base from J, the gap between germline ends came to 9 bases. For the CDR3, the DNA is TGTGCCAGCAGTTCACAGTCGAACACTGAAGCTTTCTTT. Protein product: CASSSQSNTEAFF.

In this sample, this clone is medium-sized. V usage is TRBV19 and J usage is TRBJ1-1; D is perhaps TRBD1 (6 bases). The CDR3 runs to 13 residues. Trimming removed 8 bases at V and 6 bases at J, with 16 bases between. Germline V gives CDR1 LNHDA, CDR2 SQIVND (reference sequence). CDR3: CASHREPHAEAFF. CDR3 bases: TGTGCCAGTCACAGGGAACCTCACGCTGAAGCTTTCTTT.

The chain links TRBV11-3 to TRBJ2-5; 13 bases map to TRBD2. The germline V gene encodes CDR1 SGHNT and CDR2 YENEEA. V trimming: 1 base; J trimming: 0 bases; junction bases outside the gene matches: 5. The CDR3 is made up of 18 amino acids. The CDR3 nucleotides are TGTGCCAGCAGCTTAGGGGGACTAGCGGGGCCCTACCAAGAGACCCAGTACTTC. Encoded protein: CASSLGGLAGPYQETQYF.

The rearrangement links TRBV9 to TRBJ1-5, with TRBD1 matching 7 bases. J was trimmed by 0 bases and V by 6 bases; bases with no gene match: 6. There are 15 residues in the CDR3. Looked up from germline, CDR1 is SGDLS and CDR2 is YYNGEE. CDR3 bases: TGTGCCAGCAAAACAGGGGTGGGTAGCAATCAGCCCCAGCATTTT. It yields the protein CASKTGVGSNQPQHF.